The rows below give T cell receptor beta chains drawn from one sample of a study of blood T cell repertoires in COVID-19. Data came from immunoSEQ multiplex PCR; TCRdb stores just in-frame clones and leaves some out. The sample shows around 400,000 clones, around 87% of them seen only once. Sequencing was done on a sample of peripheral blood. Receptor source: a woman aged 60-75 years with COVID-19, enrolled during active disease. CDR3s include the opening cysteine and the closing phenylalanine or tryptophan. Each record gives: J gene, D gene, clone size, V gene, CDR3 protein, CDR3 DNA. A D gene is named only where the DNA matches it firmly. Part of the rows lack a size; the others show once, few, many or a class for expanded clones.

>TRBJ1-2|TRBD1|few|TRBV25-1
CASSGTGTGGHGYTF
TGTGCCAGCAGTGGGACCGGGACAGGGGGCCATGGCTACACCTTC
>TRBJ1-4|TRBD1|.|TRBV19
CASSWDRGGEKLFF
TGTGCCAGTAGCTGGGACAGGGGGGGTGAAAAACTGTTTTTT
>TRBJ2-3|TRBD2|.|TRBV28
CASSFISGVDTQYF
TGTGCCAGCAGTTTCATTAGCGGGGTTGATACGCAGTATTTT
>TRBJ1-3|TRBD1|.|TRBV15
CATSRASGTAYSGNTIYF
TGTGCCACCAGCAGAGCCTCCGGGACAGCCTACTCTGGAAACACCATATATTTT
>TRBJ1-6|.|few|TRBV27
CASSSSTGSPLHF
.
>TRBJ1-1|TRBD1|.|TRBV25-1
CASSAQTGSNTEAFF
TGTGCCAGCAGTGCGCAGACAGGGTCCAACACTGAAGCTTTCTTT
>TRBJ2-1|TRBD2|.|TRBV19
CASSSSGGFDEQFF
TGTGCCAGTAGCTCTAGCGGGGGGTTCGATGAGCAGTTCTTC
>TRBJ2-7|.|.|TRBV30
CAWSAGFYEQYF
TGTGCCTGGAGTGCGGGGTTCTACGAGCAGTACTTC
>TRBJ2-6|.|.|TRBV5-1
CASSSSAGTDLRANVLTF
TGCGCCAGCAGCTCATCGGCGGGGACTGATCTGAGGGCCAACGTCCTGACTTTC
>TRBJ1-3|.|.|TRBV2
CASSNNPTGRRSTIYF
TGTGCCAGCAGTAATAACCCGACAGGCCGGCGGAGCACCATATATTTT
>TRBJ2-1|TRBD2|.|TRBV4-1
CASSQDGVAGGLGNEQFF
TGCGCCAGCAGCCAAGATGGGGTAGCGGGGGGGCTAGGAAATGAGCAGTTCTTC
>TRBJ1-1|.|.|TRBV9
CASSPRGGMNTEAFF
TGTGCCAGCAGCCCGAGGGGGGGCATGAACACTGAAGCTTTCTTT
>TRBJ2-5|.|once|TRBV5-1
CASSFGDPEETQYF
TGCGCCAGCAGCTTCGGGGATCCAGAGGAGACCCAGTACTTC
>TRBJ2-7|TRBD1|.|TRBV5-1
CASSYERSTGGTSYEQYF
TGCGCCAGCAGCTACGAACGGTCCACAGGGGGTACCTCCTACGAGCAGTACTTC
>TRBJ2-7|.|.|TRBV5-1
CASSLTDPSYEQYF
TGCGCCAGCAGCTTGACAGATCCTTCCTACGAGCAGTACTTC
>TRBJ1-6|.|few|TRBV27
CASSWRGGNSPLHF
TGTGCCAGCAGTTGGAGGGGAGGGAATTCACCCCTCCACTTT
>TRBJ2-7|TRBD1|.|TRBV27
CASSLGDSSYEQYF
TGTGCCAGCAGTTTAGGGGACAGCTCCTACGAGCAGTACTTC
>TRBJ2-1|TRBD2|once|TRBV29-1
CSVGGAGYSYNEQFF
TGCAGCGTTGGCGGAGCGGGGTACTCCTACAATGAGCAGTTCTTC
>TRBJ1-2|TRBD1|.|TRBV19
CASSIGQGDYGYTF
TGTGCCAGTAGTATTGGGCAGGGGGACTATGGCTACACCTTC
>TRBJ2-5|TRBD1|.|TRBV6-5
CASRRGQGGETQYF
TGTGCCAGCAGAAGGGGACAGGGGGGAGAGACCCAGTACTTC
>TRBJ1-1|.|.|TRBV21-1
CASSAYTTRTVNTEAFF
TGTGCCAGCAGCGCCTATACTACTAGGACGGTGAACACTGAAGCTTTCTTT
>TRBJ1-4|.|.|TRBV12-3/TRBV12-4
CASRSDSPVLFF
TGTGCCAGCAGATCTGACAGCCCCGTACTGTTTTTT
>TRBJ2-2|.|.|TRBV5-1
CASSLEGSRTGELFF
TGCGCCAGCAGCTTGGAAGGGAGTAGGACCGGGGAGCTGTTTTTT
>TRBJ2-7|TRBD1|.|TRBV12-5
CASGLSGTDYEQYF
TGTGCTAGTGGTTTGTCCGGGACAGATTACGAGCAGTACTTC
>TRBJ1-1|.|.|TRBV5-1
CASSLRADMNTEAFF
TGCGCCAGCAGCCTCAGGGCAGACATGAACACTGAAGCTTTCTTT
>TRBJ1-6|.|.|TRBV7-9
CASSLLQLYNSPLHF
TGTGCCAGCAGCTTACTACAGCTTTATAATTCACCCCTCCACTTT
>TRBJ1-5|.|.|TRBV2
CASRVSSNQPQHF
TGTGCCAGCAGGGTGAGCAGCAATCAGCCCCAGCATTTT
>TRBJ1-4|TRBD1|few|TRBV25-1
CASSKTGVLKEKLFF
TGTGCCAGCAGTAAAACAGGGGTTTTGAAGGAAAAACTGTTTTTT
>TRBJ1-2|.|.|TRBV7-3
CASSSTDRGYTF
TGTGCCAGCAGCTCGACAGACAGGGGCTACACCTTC
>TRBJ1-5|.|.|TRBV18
CASSPETVQPQHF
TGTGCCAGCTCACCTGAAACAGTACAGCCCCAGCATTTT
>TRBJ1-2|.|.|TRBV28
CASSPSIYGYTF
TGTGCCAGCAGTCCTAGCATCTATGGCTACACCTTC
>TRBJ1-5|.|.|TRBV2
CASSVSGQPQHF
TGTGCCAGCAGTGTTTCGGGTCAGCCCCAGCATTTT
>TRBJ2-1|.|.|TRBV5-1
CASSGGRTDNNEQFF
TGCGCCAGCAGCGGCGGTAGGACAGACAACAATGAGCAGTTCTTC
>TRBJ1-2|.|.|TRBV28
CATVLGSYGYTF
TGTGCCACAGTGTTGGGGAGCTATGGCTACACCTTC
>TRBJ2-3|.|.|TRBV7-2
CASSAPGGSADTQYF
TGTGCCAGCAGCGCTCCAGGAGGGAGCGCAGATACGCAGTATTTT
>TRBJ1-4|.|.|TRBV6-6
CASSYSRGTNEKLFF
TGTGCCAGCAGTTACTCGAGAGGGACTAATGAAAAACTGTTTTTT
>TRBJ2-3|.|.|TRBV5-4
CASSVASFTDTQYF
TGTGCCAGCAGCGTGGCGAGTTTCACAGATACGCAGTATTTT
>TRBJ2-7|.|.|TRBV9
CASSVAQGSSYEQYF
TGTGCCAGCAGCGTAGCACAGGGCAGCTCCTACGAGCAGTACTTC
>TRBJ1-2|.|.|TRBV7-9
CASGTGTRYGYTF
TGTGCCAGCGGAACCGGGACTCGATATGGCTACACCTTC
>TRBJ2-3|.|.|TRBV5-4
CASSGGTGSRGTDTQYF
TGTGCCAGCAGCGGGGGGACGGGGTCTAGAGGGACAGATACGCAGTATTTT
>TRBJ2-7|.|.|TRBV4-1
CASSQVGGYEQYF
TGCGCCAGCAGCCAAGTAGGGGGCTACGAGCAGTACTTC
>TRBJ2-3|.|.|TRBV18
CASSPMASMADTQYF
TGTGCCAGCTCACCAATGGCTAGCATGGCAGATACGCAGTATTTT
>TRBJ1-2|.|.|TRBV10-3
CAISESGEGYTF
TGTGCCATCAGTGAGTCTGGGGAGGGCTACACCTTC
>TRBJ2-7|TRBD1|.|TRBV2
CASRTGTGIYEQYF
TGTGCCAGCAGGACCGGGACAGGGATCTACGAGCAGTACTTC
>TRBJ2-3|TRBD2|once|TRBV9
CASSVMDRGGTDTQYF
TGTGCCAGCAGCGTAATGGATCGGGGGGGCACAGATACGCAGTATTTT
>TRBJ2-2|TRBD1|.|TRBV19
CASSIVYGTGRGELFF
TGTGCCAGTAGTATAGTGTACGGGACAGGCCGCGGGGAGCTGTTTTTT